The TCR beta chain under discussion was sequenced for a study of blood T cell repertoires in COVID-19. Study-level background: Italy, Spain and the United States were the sources of the convalescent and acute COVID-19 samples. T cells, B-cell-depleted T cells, or PBMCs supplied cDNA or gDNA.

V was clipped by 4 bases and J by 2 bases; unmatched bases: 14. The CDR3 loop spans 19 amino acids. The germline CDR1 and CDR2 sequences are KGHSH and LQKENI. Clones were sequenced by immunoSEQ multiplex PCR, and TCRdb holds only the in-frame ones, with some missing. The sample carries about 90,000 clones, around 90% recorded once. The receptor was isolated from a human donor with active COVID-19. The donor label of this sample is uncertain. Sequenced input: peripheral blood. The chain recombines TRBV18 with TRBJ1-3; 10 bases line up with TRBD1. CDR3 sequence: CASSRTGTGVMSAGNTIYF. The DNA for the CDR3 is TGTGCCAGCTCACGTACCGGGACAGGGGTAATGTCGGCTGGAAACACCATATATTTT. Supplemented by reference TRBV18 and TRBJ1-3, the full variable domain reads NAGVMQNPRHLVRRRGQEARLRCSPMKGHSHVYWYRQLPEEGLKFMVYLQKENIIDESGMPKERFSAEFPKEGPSILRIQQVVRGDSAAYFCASSRTGTGVMSAGNTIYFGEGSWLTVV.